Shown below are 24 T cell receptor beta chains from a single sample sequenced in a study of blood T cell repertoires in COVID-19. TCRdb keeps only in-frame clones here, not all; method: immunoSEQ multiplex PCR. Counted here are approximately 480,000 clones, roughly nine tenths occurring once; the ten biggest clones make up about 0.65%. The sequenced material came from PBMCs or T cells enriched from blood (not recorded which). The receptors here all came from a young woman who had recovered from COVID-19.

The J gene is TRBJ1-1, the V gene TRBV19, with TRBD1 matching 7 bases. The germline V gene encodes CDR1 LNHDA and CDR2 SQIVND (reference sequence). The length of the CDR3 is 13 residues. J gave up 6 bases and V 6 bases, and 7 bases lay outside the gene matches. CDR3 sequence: CASSPDREAEAFF. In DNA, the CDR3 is TGTGCCAGTAGCCCTGACAGGGAAGCTGAAGCTTTCTTT.

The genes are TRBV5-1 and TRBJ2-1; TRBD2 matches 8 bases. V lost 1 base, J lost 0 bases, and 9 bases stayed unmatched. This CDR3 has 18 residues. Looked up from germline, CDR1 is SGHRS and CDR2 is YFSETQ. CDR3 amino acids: CASSLRSSGASSYNEQFF. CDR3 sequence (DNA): TGCGCCAGCAGCTTGAGGAGTAGCGGGGCCAGCTCCTACAATGAGCAGTTCTTC.

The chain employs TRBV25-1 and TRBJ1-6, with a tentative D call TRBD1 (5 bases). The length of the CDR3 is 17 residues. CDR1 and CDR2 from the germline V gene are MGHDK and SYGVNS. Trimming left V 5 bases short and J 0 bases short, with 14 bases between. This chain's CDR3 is CASSPHGGSSYNSPLHF. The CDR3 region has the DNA TGTGCCAGCAGTCCACACGGGGGGAGCTCCTATAATTCACCCCTCCACTTT.

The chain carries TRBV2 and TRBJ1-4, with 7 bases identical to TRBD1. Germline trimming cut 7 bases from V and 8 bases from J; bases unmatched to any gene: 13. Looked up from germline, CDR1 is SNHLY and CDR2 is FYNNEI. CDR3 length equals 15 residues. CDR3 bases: TGTGCCAGCAAGAGGGATAGACAGGGTGCGGAAAAACTGTTTTTT. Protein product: CASKRDRQGAEKLFF.

CDR3 coding DNA: TGTGCCAGCAGTTGGGGGACAGGGGCCACCGGGGAGCTGTTTTTT. Its translation is CASSWGTGATGELFF. This chain joins TRBV3-1 (or the pseudogene TRBV3-2) and TRBJ2-2, with TRBD1 identical over 10 bases. Germline V gives CDR1 LGHDT, CDR2 YNNKEL (reference sequence). This CDR3 comprises 15 residues. V lost 6 bases, J lost 4 bases, and 5 bases stayed unmatched.

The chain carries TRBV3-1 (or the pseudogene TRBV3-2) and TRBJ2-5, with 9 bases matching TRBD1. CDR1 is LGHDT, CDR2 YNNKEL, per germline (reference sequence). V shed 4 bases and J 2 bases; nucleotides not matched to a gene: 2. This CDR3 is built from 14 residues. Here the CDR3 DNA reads TGTGCCAGCAGCCTAGGGACAGGGCAAGAGACCCAGTACTTC. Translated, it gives CASSLGTGQETQYF.

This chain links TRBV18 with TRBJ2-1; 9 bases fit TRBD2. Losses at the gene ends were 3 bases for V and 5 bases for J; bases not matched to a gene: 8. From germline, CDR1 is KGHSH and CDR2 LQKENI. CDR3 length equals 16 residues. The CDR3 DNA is TGTGCCAGCTCACCCATACCGGGACTAGCAGACAATGAGCAGTTCTTC. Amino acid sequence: CASSPIPGLADNEQFF.

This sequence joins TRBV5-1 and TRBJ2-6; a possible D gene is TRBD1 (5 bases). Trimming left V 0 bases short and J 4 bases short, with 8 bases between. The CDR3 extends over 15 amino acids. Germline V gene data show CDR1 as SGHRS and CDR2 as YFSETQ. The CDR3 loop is CASSLEGSGANVLTF. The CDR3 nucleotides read TGCGCCAGCAGCTTGGAGGGGTCCGGGGCCAACGTCCTGACTTTC.

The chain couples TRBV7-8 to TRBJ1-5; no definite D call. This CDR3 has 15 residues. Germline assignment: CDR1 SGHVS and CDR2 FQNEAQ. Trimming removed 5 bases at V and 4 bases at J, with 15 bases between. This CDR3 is CASSPSGIRNQPQHF. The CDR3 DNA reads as TGTGCCAGCAGCCCCAGCGGGATAAGGAATCAGCCCCAGCATTTT.

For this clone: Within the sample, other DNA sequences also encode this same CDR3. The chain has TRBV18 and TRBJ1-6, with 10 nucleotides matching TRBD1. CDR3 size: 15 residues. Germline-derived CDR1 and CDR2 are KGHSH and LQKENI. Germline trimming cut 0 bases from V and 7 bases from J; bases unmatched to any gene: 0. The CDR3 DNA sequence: TGTGCCAGCTCACCACCGGGACAGGGGAATTCACCCCTCCACTTT. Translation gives CASSPPGQGNSPLHF.

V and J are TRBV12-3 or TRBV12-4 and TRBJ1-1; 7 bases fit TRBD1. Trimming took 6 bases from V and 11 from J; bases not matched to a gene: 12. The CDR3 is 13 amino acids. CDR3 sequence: CASSRDRAGQAFF. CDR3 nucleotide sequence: TGTGCCAGCAGCCGAGACAGGGCCGGACAGGCTTTCTTT.

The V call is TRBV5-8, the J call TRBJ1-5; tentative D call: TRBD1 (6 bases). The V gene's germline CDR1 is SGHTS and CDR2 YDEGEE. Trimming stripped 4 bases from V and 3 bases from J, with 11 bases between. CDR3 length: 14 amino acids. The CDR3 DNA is TGTGCCAGCAGCCCCGGACAGCTCAATCAGCCCCAGCATTTT. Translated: CASSPGQLNQPQHF.

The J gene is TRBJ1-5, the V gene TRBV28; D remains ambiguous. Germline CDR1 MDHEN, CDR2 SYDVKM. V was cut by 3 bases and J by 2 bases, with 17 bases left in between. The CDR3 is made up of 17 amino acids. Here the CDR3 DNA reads TGTGCCAGCAGTTTTACGGGATCGGGGATGGGCAATCAGCCCCAGCATTTT. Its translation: CASSFTGSGMGNQPQHF.

The CDR3 DNA reads TGTGCCAGCAGTTTCTACGGGACAGATAGCAATCAGCCCCAGCATTTT. Protein product: CASSFYGTDSNQPQHF. The chain uses TRBV27 and TRBJ1-5; 7 bases match TRBD1. Germline-derived CDR1 and CDR2 are MNHEY and SMNVEV (reference sequence). The CDR3 is made up of 16 amino acids. The V gene end was trimmed by 3 bases and the J gene end by 0 bases; junction bases not matched to a gene: 5.

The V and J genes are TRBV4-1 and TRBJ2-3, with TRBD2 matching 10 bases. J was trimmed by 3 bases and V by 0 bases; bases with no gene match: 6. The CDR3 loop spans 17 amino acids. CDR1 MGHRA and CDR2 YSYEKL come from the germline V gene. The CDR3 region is CASSQEKAGGRTDTQYF. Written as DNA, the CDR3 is TGCGCCAGCAGCCAAGAAAAAGCGGGGGGGAGGACAGATACGCAGTATTTT.

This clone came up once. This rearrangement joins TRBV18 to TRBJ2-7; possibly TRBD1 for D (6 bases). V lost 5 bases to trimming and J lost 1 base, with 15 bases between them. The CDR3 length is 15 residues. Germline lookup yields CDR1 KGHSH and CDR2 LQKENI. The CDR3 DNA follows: TGTGCCAGCTCAACATACAGGGATGGGTCCTACGAGCAGTACTTC. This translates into CASSTYRDGSYEQYF. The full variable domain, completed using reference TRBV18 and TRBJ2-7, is NAGVMQNPRHLVRRRGQEARLRCSPMKGHSHVYWYRQLPEEGLKFMVYLQKENIIDESGMPKERFSAEFPKEGPSILRIQQVVRGDSAAYFCASSTYRDGSYEQYFGPGTRLTVT.

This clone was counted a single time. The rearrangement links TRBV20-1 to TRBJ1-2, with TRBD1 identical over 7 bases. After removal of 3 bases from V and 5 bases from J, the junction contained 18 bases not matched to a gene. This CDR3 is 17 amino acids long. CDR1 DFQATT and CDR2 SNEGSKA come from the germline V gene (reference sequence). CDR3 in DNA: TGCAGTGCTAGTAGCCAGGGGGGCACAGTCGGCTTTTATGGCTACACCTTC. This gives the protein CSASSQGGTVGFYGYTF.

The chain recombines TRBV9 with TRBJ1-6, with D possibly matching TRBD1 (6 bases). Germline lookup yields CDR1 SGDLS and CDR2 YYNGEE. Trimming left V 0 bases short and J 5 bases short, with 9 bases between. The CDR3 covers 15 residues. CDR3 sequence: CASSVAPGDNSPLHF. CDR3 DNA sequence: TGTGCCAGCAGCGTAGCTCCAGGGGATAATTCACCCCTCCACTTT.

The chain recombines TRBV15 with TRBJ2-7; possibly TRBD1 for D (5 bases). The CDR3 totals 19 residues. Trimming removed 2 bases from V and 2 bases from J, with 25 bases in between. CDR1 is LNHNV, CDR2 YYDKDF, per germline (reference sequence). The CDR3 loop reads CATSRSPLSGRAGTYEQYF. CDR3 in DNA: TGTGCCACCAGCAGATCCCCTCTCTCCGGCAGGGCTGGCACCTACGAGCAGTACTTC.

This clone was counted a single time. The CDR3 loop reads CASSPGSDYGYTF. As DNA, the CDR3 is TGTGCCAGCTCACCAGGGAGTGACTATGGCTACACCTTC. This chain uses TRBV18 with TRBJ1-2; D unresolved. CDR1 and CDR2 (germline): KGHSH, LQKENI. The CDR3 spans 13 residues. V gave up 2 bases and J gave up 3 bases, with 7 bases separating them.

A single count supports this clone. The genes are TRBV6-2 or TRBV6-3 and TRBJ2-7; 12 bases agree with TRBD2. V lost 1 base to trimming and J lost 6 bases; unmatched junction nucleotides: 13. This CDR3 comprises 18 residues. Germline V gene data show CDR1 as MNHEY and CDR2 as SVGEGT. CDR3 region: CASSYFGRASGGAAEQYF. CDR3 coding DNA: TGTGCCAGCAGTTACTTTGGTCGGGCTAGCGGGGGGGCGGCCGAGCAGTACTTC.

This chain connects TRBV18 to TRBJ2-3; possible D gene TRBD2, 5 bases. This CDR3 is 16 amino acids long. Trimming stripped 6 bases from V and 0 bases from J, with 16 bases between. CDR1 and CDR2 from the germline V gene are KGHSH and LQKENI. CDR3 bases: TGTGCCAGCTCTCCTGGACTGGTTTCTAGCACAGATACGCAGTATTTT. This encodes CASSPGLVSSTDTQYF.

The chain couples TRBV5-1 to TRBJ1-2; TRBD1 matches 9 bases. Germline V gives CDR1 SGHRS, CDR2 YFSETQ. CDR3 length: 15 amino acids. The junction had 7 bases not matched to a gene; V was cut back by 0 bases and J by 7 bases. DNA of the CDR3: TGCGCCAGCAGCTTGGCCGGGACAGGGCGAGGTGGCTACACCTTC. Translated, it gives CASSLAGTGRGGYTF.

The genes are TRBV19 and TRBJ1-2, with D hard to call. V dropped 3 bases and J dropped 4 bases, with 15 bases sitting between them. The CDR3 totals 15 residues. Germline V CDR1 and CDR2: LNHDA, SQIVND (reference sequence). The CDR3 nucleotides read TGTGCCAGTAGTATTTCGGTCGGGGTGACCTATGGCTACACCTTC. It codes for CASSISVGVTYGYTF. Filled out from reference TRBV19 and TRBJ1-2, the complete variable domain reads DGGITQSPKYLFRKEGQNVTLSCEQNLNHDAMYWYRQDPGQGLRLIYYSQIVNDFQKGDIAEGYSVSREKKESFPLTVTSAQKNPTAFYLCASSISVGVTYGYTFGSGTRLTVV.